This section outlines one T cell receptor beta chain sequence together with its context. The source of the sample is a study of shared clonotypes between healthy human individuals. The protocol was immunoSEQ multiplex PCR, while the TCRdb copy is restricted to in-frame clones and leaves out a portion. The table lists about 2 million clones, about 94% of them singletons. V lost 5 bases, J lost 6 bases, and 17 bases lay in between. CDR3 size: 14 residues. CDR1 and CDR2 from the germline V gene are SGHVS and FNYEAQ. Terminally differentiated effector memory CD45RA+ cells were excluded from the naive CD8 cells, which were CD45RO-negative and positively selected for CCR7.

The chain uses TRBV7-6 and TRBJ2-7; D ambiguous. This TCR was recovered from a man between 18 and 35 years old in good health. The sample consisted of naive CD8+ T cells sorted from blood. The CDR3 here is CASSPEIGATEQYF. The CDR3 region has the DNA TGTGCCAGCAGCCCCGAAATCGGAGCGACCGAGCAGTACTTC.